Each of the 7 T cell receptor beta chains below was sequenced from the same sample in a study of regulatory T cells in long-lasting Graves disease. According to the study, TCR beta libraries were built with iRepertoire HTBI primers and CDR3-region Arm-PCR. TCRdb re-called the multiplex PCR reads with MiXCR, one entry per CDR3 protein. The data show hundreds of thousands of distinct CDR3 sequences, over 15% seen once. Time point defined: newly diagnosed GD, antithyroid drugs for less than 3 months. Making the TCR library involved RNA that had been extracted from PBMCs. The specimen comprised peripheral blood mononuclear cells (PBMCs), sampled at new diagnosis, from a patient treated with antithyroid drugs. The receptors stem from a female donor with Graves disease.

The CDR3 is CASSLSGHSSYEQYF. CDR3 DNA: TGTGCCAGCAGTTTATCGGGACATAGTTCCTACGAGCAGTACTTC. V and J are TRBV27 and TRBJ2-7, with D maybe TRBD1 (6 bases). Germline CDR1 is MNHEY and CDR2 is SMNVEV (reference sequence). The V gene lost 0 bases and the J gene lost 1 base, with 10 bases spanning the gap. The CDR3 runs to 15 residues.

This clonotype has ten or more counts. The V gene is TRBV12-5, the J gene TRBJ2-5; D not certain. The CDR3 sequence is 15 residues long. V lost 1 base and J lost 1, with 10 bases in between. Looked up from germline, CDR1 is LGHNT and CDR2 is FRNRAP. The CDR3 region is CASGLGRRSQETQYF. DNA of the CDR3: TGTGCTAGTGGTTTGGGGAGACGGAGCCAAGAGACCCAGTACTTC.

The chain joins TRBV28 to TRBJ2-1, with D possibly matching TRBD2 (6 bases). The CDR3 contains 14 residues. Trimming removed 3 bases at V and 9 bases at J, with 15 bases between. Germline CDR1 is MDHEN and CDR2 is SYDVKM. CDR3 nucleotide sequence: TGTGCCAGCAGTTTTCGGGGCGGGGCGGGTGAGCAGTTCTTC. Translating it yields CASSFRGGAGEQFF. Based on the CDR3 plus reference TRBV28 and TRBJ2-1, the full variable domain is DVKVTQSSRYLVKRTGEKVFLECVQDMDHENMFWYRQDPGLGLRLIYFSYDVKMKEKGDIPEGYSVSREKKERFSLILESASTNQTSMYLCASSFRGGAGEQFFGPGTRLTVL.

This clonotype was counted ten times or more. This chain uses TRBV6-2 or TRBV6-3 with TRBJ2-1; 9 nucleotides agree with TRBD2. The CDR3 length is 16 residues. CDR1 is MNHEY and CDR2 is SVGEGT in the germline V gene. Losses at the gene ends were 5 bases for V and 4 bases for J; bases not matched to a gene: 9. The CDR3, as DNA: TGTGCCAGCAGTGTTTTTAGCGGGAGAGATTACAATGAGCAGTTCTTC. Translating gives CASSVFSGRDYNEQFF.

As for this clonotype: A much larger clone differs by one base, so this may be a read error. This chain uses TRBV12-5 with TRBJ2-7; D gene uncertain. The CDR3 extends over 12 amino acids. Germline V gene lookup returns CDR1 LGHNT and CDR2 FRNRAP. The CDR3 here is CASGLTGYEKYF. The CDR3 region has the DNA TGTGCTAGTGGTTTAACGGGTTACGAGAAGTACTTC.

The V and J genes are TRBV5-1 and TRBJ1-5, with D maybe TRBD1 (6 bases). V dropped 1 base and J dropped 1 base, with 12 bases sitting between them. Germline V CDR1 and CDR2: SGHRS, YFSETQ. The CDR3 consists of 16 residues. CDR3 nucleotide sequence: TGCGCCAGCAGCTTGAGTGGGGGGGGCAGCAATCAGCCCCAGCATTTT. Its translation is CASSLSGGGSNQPQHF.

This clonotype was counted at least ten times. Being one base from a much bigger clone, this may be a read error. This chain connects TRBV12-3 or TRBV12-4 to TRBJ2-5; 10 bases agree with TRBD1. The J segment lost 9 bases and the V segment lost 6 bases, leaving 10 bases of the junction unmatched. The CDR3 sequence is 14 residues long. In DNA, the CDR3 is TGTGCCAGCAGCTACCGACAGGGGGCAAAGGCCCAGTACTTC. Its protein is CASSYRQGAKAQYF.